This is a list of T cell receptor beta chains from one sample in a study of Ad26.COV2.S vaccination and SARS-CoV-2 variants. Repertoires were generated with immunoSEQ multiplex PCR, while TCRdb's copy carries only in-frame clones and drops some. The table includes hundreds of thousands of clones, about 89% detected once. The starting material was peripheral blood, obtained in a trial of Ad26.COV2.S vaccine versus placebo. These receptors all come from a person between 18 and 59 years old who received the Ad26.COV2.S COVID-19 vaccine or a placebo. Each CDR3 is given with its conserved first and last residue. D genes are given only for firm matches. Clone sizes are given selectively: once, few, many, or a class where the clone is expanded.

CDR3aa: CASSQGLAVYEQYF; CDR3nt: TGTGCCAGCAGCCAGGGACTAGCGGTTTACGAGCAGTACTTC; d_gene: TRBD2; j_gene: TRBJ2-7; abundance: -; v_gene: TRBV14
CDR3aa: CASSFAGGAVGYTF; CDR3nt: TGTGCCAGCAGCTTTGCTGGGGGCGCCGTTGGCTACACCTTC; d_gene: -; j_gene: TRBJ1-2; abundance: -; v_gene: TRBV11-2
CDR3aa: CASSLYTEAFF; CDR3nt: TGTGCCAGCAGCCTGTACACTGAAGCTTTCTTT; d_gene: -; j_gene: TRBJ1-1; abundance: -; v_gene: TRBV7-9
CDR3aa: CASSLGGLSLYF; CDR3nt: TGTGCCAGCAGCTTAGGAGGACTATCGCTGTATTTT; d_gene: -; j_gene: TRBJ2-3; abundance: -; v_gene: TRBV7-2
CDR3aa: CASSQGTGINYGYTF; CDR3nt: TGTGCCAGCAGCCAAGGGACAGGGATAAACTATGGCTACACCTTC; d_gene: TRBD1; j_gene: TRBJ1-2; abundance: once; v_gene: TRBV3-1/TRBV3-2
CDR3aa: CASSLSGGAPYNEQFF; CDR3nt: TGTGCCAGCTCTCTTAGCGGGGGGGCACCCTACAATGAGCAGTTCTTC; d_gene: TRBD2; j_gene: TRBJ2-1; abundance: -; v_gene: TRBV18
CDR3aa: CASSYTGRTYNEQFF; CDR3nt: TGTGCCAGCAGTTACACGGGGCGGACCTACAATGAGCAGTTCTTC; d_gene: -; j_gene: TRBJ2-1; abundance: -; v_gene: TRBV6-5
CDR3aa: CSVDGRGGYTF; CDR3nt: TGCAGCGTTGACGGCCGGGGAGGCTACACCTTC; d_gene: -; j_gene: TRBJ1-2; abundance: -; v_gene: TRBV29-1
CDR3aa: CASSSHPPGLADSYEQYF; CDR3nt: TGTGCCAGCAGCTCACACCCCCCAGGACTAGCGGACTCCTACGAGCAGTACTTC; d_gene: TRBD2; j_gene: TRBJ2-7; abundance: -; v_gene: TRBV7-2
CDR3aa: CASSYGQENSPLHF; CDR3nt: TGTGCCAGCAGCTACGGACAAGAAAATTCACCCCTCCACTTT; d_gene: -; j_gene: TRBJ1-6; abundance: -; v_gene: TRBV7-9
CDR3aa: CAWATGTGYQPQHF; CDR3nt: TGTGCCTGGGCCACCGGGACAGGGTATCAGCCCCAGCATTTT; d_gene: TRBD1; j_gene: TRBJ1-5; abundance: -; v_gene: TRBV30
CDR3aa: CAISESGQGTEAFF; CDR3nt: TGTGCCATCAGTGAGTCGGGACAGGGCACTGAAGCTTTCTTT; d_gene: TRBD1; j_gene: TRBJ1-1; abundance: -; v_gene: TRBV10-3
CDR3aa: CASSIDRDGNQPQHF; CDR3nt: TGTGCCAGTAGTATCGACAGGGACGGCAATCAGCCCCAGCATTTT; d_gene: TRBD1; j_gene: TRBJ1-5; abundance: -; v_gene: TRBV19
CDR3aa: CSVVGPIYEQYF; CDR3nt: TGCAGCGTTGTGGGACCGATCTACGAGCAGTACTTC; d_gene: -; j_gene: TRBJ2-7; abundance: -; v_gene: TRBV29-1
CDR3aa: CASSFSYEQYF; CDR3nt: TGTGCCAGCAGTTTCTCGTACGAGCAGTACTTC; d_gene: -; j_gene: TRBJ2-7; abundance: -; v_gene: TRBV12-3/TRBV12-4
CDR3aa: CASSLSFRAPYEQYF; CDR3nt: TGTGCCAGCAGTTTGTCCTTCCGGGCGCCCTACGAGCAGTACTTC; d_gene: -; j_gene: TRBJ2-7; abundance: -; v_gene: TRBV27
CDR3aa: CASSSLFIGGTEAFF; CDR3nt: TGTGCCAGCAGTTCCCTTTTTATAGGGGGCACTGAAGCTTTCTTT; d_gene: -; j_gene: TRBJ1-1; abundance: -; v_gene: TRBV6-5
CDR3aa: CASSPGTRYNEQFF; CDR3nt: TGTGCCAGCAGCCCCGGGACTAGGTACAATGAGCAGTTCTTC; d_gene: TRBD2; j_gene: TRBJ2-1; abundance: -; v_gene: TRBV5-4
CDR3aa: CASSSPGQVLTDTQYF; CDR3nt: TGTGCCAGCAGTTCTCCAGGACAGGTTTTAACAGATACGCAGTATTTT; d_gene: TRBD1; j_gene: TRBJ2-3; abundance: -; v_gene: TRBV27
CDR3aa: CASSGANKQFF; CDR3nt: TGCGCCAGCAGTGGAGCAAATAAGCAGTTCTTC; d_gene: -; j_gene: TRBJ2-1; abundance: -; v_gene: TRBV10-1
CDR3aa: CASSQYRGRPYEQYF; CDR3nt: TGTGCCAGCAGCCAATACAGGGGGCGACCCTACGAGCAGTACTTC; d_gene: -; j_gene: TRBJ2-7; abundance: -; v_gene: TRBV21-1
CDR3aa: CASSLDYNNEQFF; CDR3nt: TGTGCCAGCAGTTTGGACTACAACAATGAGCAGTTCTTC; d_gene: -; j_gene: TRBJ2-1; abundance: -; v_gene: TRBV5-8
CDR3aa: CASSYRAGAVDYEQYF; CDR3nt: TGTGCCAGCAGTTACCGGGCTGGGGCAGTCGATTACGAGCAGTACTTC; d_gene: -; j_gene: TRBJ2-7; abundance: -; v_gene: TRBV6-5
CDR3aa: CASSPIKTGVAPLHF; CDR3nt: TGTGCCAGCAGCCCAATAAAGACAGGGGTGGCACCCCTCCACTTT; d_gene: TRBD1; j_gene: TRBJ1-6; abundance: -; v_gene: TRBV4-2
CDR3aa: CATRGGRGNTEAFF; CDR3nt: TGTGCCACCAGGGGTGGCAGGGGGAACACTGAAGCTTTCTTT; d_gene: -; j_gene: TRBJ1-1; abundance: -; v_gene: TRBV6-4
CDR3aa: CASSQGRVAGAYNEQFF; CDR3nt: TGTGCCAGCAGCCAAGGGCGGGTTGCGGGGGCCTACAATGAGCAGTTCTTC; d_gene: TRBD2; j_gene: TRBJ2-1; abundance: -; v_gene: TRBV4-2
CDR3aa: CASSIGPGLAGSSYNEQFF; CDR3nt: TGTGCCAGCAGTATCGGACCGGGACTAGCGGGGAGCTCCTACAATGAGCAGTTCTTC; d_gene: TRBD2; j_gene: TRBJ2-1; abundance: -; v_gene: TRBV5-4
CDR3aa: CASSLGRDRGGSYEQYF; CDR3nt: TGCGCCAGCAGCTTGGGACGGGACAGGGGTGGGTCCTACGAGCAGTACTTC; d_gene: TRBD1; j_gene: TRBJ2-7; abundance: -; v_gene: TRBV5-1
CDR3aa: CASSLTSGETQYF; CDR3nt: TGCGCCAGCAGCTTGACTAGCGGGGAGACCCAGTACTTC; d_gene: TRBD2; j_gene: TRBJ2-5; abundance: -; v_gene: TRBV5-1
CDR3aa: CASSLNRENEQYF; CDR3nt: TGTGCCAGCAGCTTAAACAGGGAGAACGAGCAGTACTTC; d_gene: -; j_gene: TRBJ2-7; abundance: -; v_gene: TRBV7-3
CDR3aa: CSASDSGANVLTF; CDR3nt: TGCAGTGCTAGTGACTCTGGGGCCAACGTCCTGACTTTC; d_gene: -; j_gene: TRBJ2-6; abundance: -; v_gene: TRBV20-1
CDR3aa: CASSPRTGPEQFF; CDR3nt: TGTGCCAGCAGCCCCAGGACAGGGCCTGAGCAGTTCTTC; d_gene: TRBD1; j_gene: TRBJ2-1; abundance: -; v_gene: TRBV7-9
CDR3aa: CASTQELLGNTIYF; CDR3nt: TGTGCCAGCACGCAGGAGCTCCTTGGAAACACCATATATTTT; d_gene: -; j_gene: TRBJ1-3; abundance: -; v_gene: TRBV6-5
CDR3aa: CASSLSFGSPLHF; CDR3nt: TGTGCCAGTAGCTTATCCTTCGGTTCACCCCTCCACTTT; d_gene: -; j_gene: TRBJ1-6; abundance: -; v_gene: TRBV19
CDR3aa: CASSLTGYGYTF; CDR3nt: TGTGCCAGCAGCTTAACAGGCTATGGCTACACCTTC; d_gene: -; j_gene: TRBJ1-2; abundance: -; v_gene: TRBV7-9
CDR3aa: CASSDKVGGGYNEQFF; CDR3nt: TGTGCCAGCAGTGATAAGGTGGGAGGCGGCTACAATGAGCAGTTCTTC; d_gene: -; j_gene: TRBJ2-1; abundance: once; v_gene: TRBV2
CDR3aa: CASSSTGGFVAFF; CDR3nt: TGTGCCAGCAGCTCTACAGGGGGCTTTGTAGCTTTCTTT; d_gene: TRBD1; j_gene: TRBJ1-1; abundance: -; v_gene: TRBV7-6
CDR3aa: CSAGDRPGANVLTF; CDR3nt: TGCAGCGCTGGGGACAGACCTGGGGCCAACGTCCTGACTTTC; d_gene: TRBD1; j_gene: TRBJ2-6; abundance: -; v_gene: TRBV29-1
CDR3aa: CASSDGPRGVEQFF; CDR3nt: TGCGCCAGCAGCGACGGGCCCAGAGGGGTTGAGCAGTTCTTC; d_gene: -; j_gene: TRBJ2-1; abundance: -; v_gene: TRBV5-1
CDR3aa: CASSLQGVALDTQYF; CDR3nt: TGTGCCAGCAGCCTTCAGGGGGTAGCTCTGGATACGCAGTATTTT; d_gene: TRBD1; j_gene: TRBJ2-3; abundance: -; v_gene: TRBV7-9
CDR3aa: CASSQGPRETQYF; CDR3nt: TGTGCCAGCAGCCAAGGTCCCCGAGAGACCCAGTACTTC; d_gene: -; j_gene: TRBJ2-5; abundance: -; v_gene: TRBV3-1/TRBV3-2
CDR3aa: CASSATGSGEQYF; CDR3nt: TGTGCCAGCAGCGCCACAGGGTCGGGCGAGCAGTACTTC; d_gene: -; j_gene: TRBJ2-7; abundance: -; v_gene: TRBV7-9
CDR3aa: CASSPRVDQPQHF; CDR3nt: TGTGCCAGCAGCCCCAGGGTGGATCAGCCCCAGCATTTT; d_gene: -; j_gene: TRBJ1-5; abundance: -; v_gene: TRBV7-2
CDR3aa: CASSRQGWGEQFF; CDR3nt: TGTGCCAGCAGCCGCCAGGGGTGGGGTGAGCAGTTCTTC; d_gene: -; j_gene: TRBJ2-1; abundance: -; v_gene: TRBV3-1/TRBV3-2
CDR3aa: CASSLGGQGSGNTIYF; CDR3nt: TGTGCCAGCAGCTTAGGTGGACAGGGCTCTGGAAACACCATATATTTT; d_gene: TRBD1; j_gene: TRBJ1-3; abundance: -; v_gene: TRBV7-6
CDR3aa: CASSPQMNTEAFF; CDR3nt: TGTGCCAGCAGCCCTCAGATGAACACTGAAGCTTTCTTT; d_gene: -; j_gene: TRBJ1-1; abundance: once; v_gene: TRBV7-2